This is a list of T cell receptor beta chains from one sample in a study of post-analysis software for immune sequencing data. TCRdb called the PCR reads again in MiXCR, with one record for every CDR3 protein. The data contain 380,000 or so distinct CDR3 sequences, around 37% of them singletons. The sample was blood. The origin of the receptors is a girl aged 5-17 years with multiple sclerosis. CDR3s include the opening cysteine and the closing phenylalanine or tryptophan. The order of the fields is V gene, clone size, CDR3 length, CDR3 protein. Part of the rows lack a size; the others show once, few, many or a class for expanded clones.

TRBV12-3/TRBV12-4 once 13 CASSYGAGYGYTF
TRBV7-2 once 15 CASRLTISRGDTQYF
TRBV29-1 . 13 CSVEGSGEDAQYF
TRBV29-1 . 13 CSDLGQNQETQYF
TRBV12-3/TRBV12-4 many 14 CASSLRDWGDTQYF
TRBV7-2 few 15 CASSRGVTGAQGYTF
TRBV6-6 . 13 CASKVQINQPQHF
TRBV29-1 . 13 CSVVTGNTGELFF
TRBV7-3 . 16 CASSRDSNSGTNVLTF
TRBV9 few 15 CASSDPMGVNYGYTF
TRBV4-1 few 17 CASSQDHSWGRSYGYTF
TRBV20-1 . 14 CSAISTGGKYEAFF
TRBV27 few 15 CASSLSLENYNEQFF
TRBV7-8 . 11 CASSAAAEAFF
TRBV7-2 few 16 CASSLAGQGARYGYTF
TRBV5-1 . 18 CASSRGLAGGTFTDTQYF
TRBV6-2/TRBV6-3 few 15 CASSRDGGTPDTQYF
TRBV12-3/TRBV12-4 . 13 CASTGGVNTEAFF
TRBV7-7 few 14 CASSPTSGGVEQFF
TRBV7-3 . 14 CASSLRQGANEQFF
TRBV6-6 few 15 CASSYSMSWQETQYF
TRBV11-2 . 19 CASSPGQDSYVEGTYEQYF
TRBV7-2 . 18 CASSLPNPARGKYYEQYF
TRBV28 . 14 CASRTGQTYQPQHF
TRBV20-1 . 13 CSATPSGSYEQYF
TRBV7-2 . 15 CASSLVQGRTDTQYF
TRBV20-1 . 15 CSARGTSGGHREQFF
TRBV9 . 14 CASSRTSGLNIQYF
TRBV5-1 few 14 CASSLDQDFYEQYF
TRBV12-3/TRBV12-4 . 11 CASVRVNEQFF
TRBV5-1 few 14 CASRLHPSTDTQYF
TRBV12-3/TRBV12-4 . 17 CASSLALSGTANDQQFF
TRBV5-1 . 16 CASSFQGKDLDTEAFF
TRBV6-2/TRBV6-3 . 12 CVSSYEGNEQYF
TRBV6-5 few 14 CASKSTGAGYGYTF
TRBV20-1 . 15 CSAISSGGYTDTQYF
TRBV7-2 . 14 CASSLHRFTDTQYF
TRBV24-1 few 13 CATSGPQGDTQYF
TRBV3-1 few 16 CATSNLGTGGDYGYTF
TRBV19 . 15 CASSPRQGADQPQHF
TRBV27 . 14 CASSFQAGGDEQFF
TRBV6-1 . 15 CASRAPLTFSYEQYF
TRBV4-2 . 16 CASSQGRGDRANIQYF
TRBV20-1 . 15 CSARDRVTGYTEAFF
TRBV28 few 13 CASSRRGNTEAFF
TRBV20-1 few 14 CSADAGVQTDTQYF
TRBV6-6 . 14 CASSPRGYNQPQHF
TRBV7-2 few 19 CASSLEGRGGIPRTDTQYF
TRBV4-1 . 16 CASSQEGTGPNEKLFF
TRBV2 . 14 CASSRAVQTGELFF
TRBV5-1 . 16 CASSKEGARGNTEAFF
TRBV11-3 . 16 CASSPQLAGGGNEQFF
TRBV10-3 few 14 CAISALDRASEQYF
TRBV5-6 few 16 CASSRRPYDEADTQYF